The source of this TCR beta chain is a study of T cells in Graves' hyperthyroidism and ophthalmopathy (dated by TCRdb to the late 2010s). In the study overall: Peripheral blood samples were taken at the time of initial diagnosis, prior to any treatment. TCR Vbeta CDR3 sequencing of 130 to 150 peripheral blood samples (approximately 44 ophthalmopathy, around 80 hyperthyroidism and approximately 17 progressor patients) is reported in the paper. Prospective prediction of ophthalmopathy was tested in an independent validation cohort of under 20 hyperthyroidism patients and some 17 patients who later progressed to ophthalmopathy. Following sampling, methimazole starting at 30 mg daily was given to hyperthyroidism patients, and high-dose intravenous methylprednisolone was given to ophthalmopathy patients. To identify distinguishing TCR V-J signatures, a discovery cohort of about a hundred patients was used, comprising 43 with Graves' ophthalmopathy and 57 with stable Graves' hyperthyroidism. The 95 to 100 discovery patients were randomly divided into training and test sets at a 7:3 ratio. Thyroid tissue and blood T-cell repertoires from more than 5 Graves' hyperthyroidism patients were also compared in the study.

CDR3 length: 13 amino acids, cysteine to phenylalanine. Only the CDR3 DNA is retained, 39 bases long and in frame from the first base. CDR1 is given as SGHTA and CDR2 as FQGNSA, both from the germline V gene. The TCR beta CDR3 regions were amplified from RNA transcripts. The first round of RT-PCR for the TCR CDR3 was performed with the HTBI primer set and the Qiagen OneStep RT-PCR kit. Libraries were constructed in a second round of multiplex PCR, after which size selection and purification were carried out. Libraries were sequenced paired-end with 100 bp reads on an Illumina HiSeq2000. Regarding the original processing steps: SOAPnuke was used to process the raw data, removing reads that contained adapters or uncalled bases, had a mean Phred below 15, or lacked an exact match to the constant primer or identifier. High-quality paired reads were merged with COPE v1.2.5, and unique nucleotide sequences were defined as clonotypes. MiTCR v1.1 was used to align the clonotypes against IMGT TRBV, TRBD and TRBJ reference segments. Analysis was restricted to V-J combinations with a frequency above 0.0001, which covered 99% to 99.2% of repertoires. A TCS score was defined as the ratio of F50 (clonal expansion) to E x V (chaos), with BLOSUM62-based TCRdist applied between CDR3 peptides within each V-J. Welch's t-statistics and random forest reduced around 520 V-J features to roughly 13, which were used in a naive Bayes classifier (R e1071). TCRdb reprocessing: public reads trimmed at Q25 with fastp, clones called with MiXCR, in-frame beta chains kept. Duplicate CDR3 protein sequences are folded into a single record with the most common DNA and genes. TCRdb's processing, not the authors' own work, is the source of the V and J calls. This sample has 600,000 to 650,000 distinct CDR3 sequences in its table, and less than 25% of those were observed once. The ten largest clones capture about 35% of the sample.

Comments on this clonotype: Its antigen is unknown. A much larger clone sits a single nucleotide away, making a read error possible.

Ophthalmopathy patients had moderately to severely active disease, Clinical Activity Score of at least 3, NOSPECS grade of at least 4, and duration under 3 months. Patients with uncontrolled infections, other autoimmune diseases, pregnancy or lactation were excluded. Diagnoses relied on clinical symptoms, serum thyroxine and TRAb, thyroid ultrasound and orbital computed tomography. Ficoll-Paque density gradient centrifugation was used to isolate PBMCs from 9.5 to 10 ml of fresh peripheral blood. Trizol reagent was used to extract total RNA, and RNA quality was then checked on an Agilent 2100 Bioanalyzer. The full study reports these points: A model built on a 13 V-J signature distinguished ophthalmopathy from stable hyperthyroidism, reaching around 90% sensitivity and 81.08% specificity in cross-validation and 80%/75% in testing. No statistical method was used to set the sample size in advance, and investigators knew the group allocation. In validation, the model predicted progression to ophthalmopathy a median of 6.5 months before onset, with over 55% sensitivity and about 72% specificity. Most expanded thyroid clonotypes (frequency above 0.001) were also found in blood, which suggests that blood repertoires may mirror thyroid immune responses.

The V and J genes are TRBV7-2 and TRBJ1-1, with the D gene call left open. Sequenced input: blood. The receptor was derived from a man aged 25 to 40 with Graves' ophthalmopathy. The sequence in DNA is TGTGCCAGCACCGAGTACGGCTACACTGGAGCTTTCTTT. Translated, this gives CASTEYGYTGAFF.